The source of this T cell receptor (beta chain) is a study of shared clonotypes between healthy human individuals. V was cut by 8 bases and J by 5 bases, with 12 bases left in between. Germline loops: CDR1 MNHNY, CDR2 SVGAGI (reference sequence). This CDR3 comprises 12 residues. Here immunoSEQ multiplex PCR was the method, and the copy in TCRdb shows in-frame clones only, minus some. The sample has 2 million to 2.5 million clones, 85% to 95% seen once. The specimen was naive CD4+ T cells from PBMCs. Described subset: CD45RA+ positively selected. The chain joins TRBV6-6 to TRBJ1-1; D remains ambiguous. This TCR came from a man between 18 and 35 years old in good health. Some clones in this sample may be carry-over from other donors' samples. As DNA, the CDR3 is TGTGCCAGCGCTGGCGTCGGGACTGAAGCTTTCTTT. It encodes CASAGVGTEAFF.